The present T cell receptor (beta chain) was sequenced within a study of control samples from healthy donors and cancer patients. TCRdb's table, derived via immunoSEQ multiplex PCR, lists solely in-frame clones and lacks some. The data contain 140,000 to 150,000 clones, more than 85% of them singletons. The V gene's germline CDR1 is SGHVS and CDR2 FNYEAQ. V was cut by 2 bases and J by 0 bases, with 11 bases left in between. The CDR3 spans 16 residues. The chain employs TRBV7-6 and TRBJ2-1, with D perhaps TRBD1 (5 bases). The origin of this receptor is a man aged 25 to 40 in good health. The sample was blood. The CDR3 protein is CASSLLRQGSYNEQFF. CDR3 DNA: TGTGCCAGCAGCTTATTACGCCAGGGCTCCTACAATGAGCAGTTCTTC.